This passage covers 5 T cell receptor beta chains from one sample sequenced in a study of blood T cell repertoires in COVID-19. The table came from immunoSEQ multiplex PCR; TCRdb's copy has only in-frame clones and leaves some out. The sample contains roughly 130,000 clones, roughly four fifths of which appear only once. Specimen: peripheral blood. These receptors were collected from a man in his forties or fifties with active or convalescent COVID-19.

Regarding this clone: Other DNA sequences in the same sample also yield this CDR3. The chain links TRBV29-1 to TRBJ2-2; the D is unclear. The CDR3 loop spans 12 amino acids. CDR1 and CDR2 (germline): SQVTM, ANQGSEA. With 6 bases removed from V and 1 base from J, the gap between germline ends came to 6 bases. CDR3 region: CSVARNTGELFF. CDR3 in DNA: TGCAGCGTCGCGAGGAACACCGGGGAGCTGTTTTTT.

This chain links TRBV18 with TRBJ1-2; D is undetermined. V dropped 6 bases and J dropped 4 bases, with 15 bases sitting between them. The CDR3 contains 14 residues. Germline assignment: CDR1 KGHSH and CDR2 LQKENI. CDR3 sequence: CASSPGAAGYGYTF. CDR3 DNA: TGTGCCAGCTCCCCGGGCGCAGCGGGCTATGGCTACACCTTC.

The chain has TRBV6-6 and TRBJ2-2, with 8 bases that match TRBD1. J was trimmed by 1 base and V by 6 bases; bases with no gene match: 4. CDR1 and CDR2 from the germline V gene are MNHNY and SVGAGI (reference sequence). CDR3 size: 15 residues. CDR3 region: CASRAGTGNTGELFF. As DNA, the CDR3 is TGTGCCAGCAGGGCGGGGACAGGGAACACCGGGGAGCTGTTTTTT.

This clone has more than one count but fewer than ten. The chain couples TRBV19 to TRBJ2-7, with D possibly being TRBD1 (6 bases). Trimming took off 5 bases at V and 4 bases at J, with 15 bases between the two ends. The CDR3 contains 14 residues. Per germline, CDR1 LNHDA and CDR2 SQIVND (reference sequence). The CDR3 nucleotides are TGTGCCAGTAGTGCGACAGGTCCGGCGTACGAGCAGTACTTC. Amino acid sequence: CASSATGPAYEQYF.

V usage is TRBV6-1 and J usage is TRBJ1-5; tentative D call: TRBD1 (6 bases). The V and J ends lost 2 bases and 1 base respectively, with 12 bases between them. CDR1 and CDR2 (germline): MNHNS, SASEGT. CDR3 length equals 16 residues. The CDR3 spells CASSEYGGASNQPQHF. In DNA, the CDR3 is TGTGCCAGCAGTGAATATGGGGGCGCGAGCAATCAGCCCCAGCATTTT.